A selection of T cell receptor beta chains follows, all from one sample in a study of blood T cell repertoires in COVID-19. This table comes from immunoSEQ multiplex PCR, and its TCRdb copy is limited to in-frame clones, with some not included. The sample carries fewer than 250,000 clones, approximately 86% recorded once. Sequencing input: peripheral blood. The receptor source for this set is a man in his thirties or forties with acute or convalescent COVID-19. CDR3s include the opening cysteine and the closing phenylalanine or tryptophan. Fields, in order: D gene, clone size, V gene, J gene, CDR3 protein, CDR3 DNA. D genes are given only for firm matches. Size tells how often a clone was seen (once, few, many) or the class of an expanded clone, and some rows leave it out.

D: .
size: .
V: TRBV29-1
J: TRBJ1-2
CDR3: CSATLSTRMNYGYTF
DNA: TGCAGCGCTACCCTTTCGACACGTATGAACTATGGCTACACCTTC

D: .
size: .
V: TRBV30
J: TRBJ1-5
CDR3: CAWSVGGREQPQHF
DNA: TGTGCCTGGAGTGTTGGTGGGAGGGAACAGCCCCAGCATTTT

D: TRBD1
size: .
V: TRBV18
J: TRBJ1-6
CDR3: CASSPPMTGGSPLHF
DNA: TGTGCCAGCTCACCACCGATGACAGGGGGTTCACCCCTCCACTTT

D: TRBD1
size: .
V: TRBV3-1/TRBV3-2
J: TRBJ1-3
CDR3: CASGQGALGNTIYF
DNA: TGTGCCAGCGGACAGGGGGCCTTGGGAAACACCATATATTTT

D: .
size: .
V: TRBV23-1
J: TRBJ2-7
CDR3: CASSRTGLAYEQYF
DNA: TGCGCCAGCAGTCGAACAGGGTTAGCCTACGAGCAGTACTTC

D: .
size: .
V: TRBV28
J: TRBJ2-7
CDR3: CASSLLAGRVEQYF
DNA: TGTGCCAGCAGTTTATTGGCAGGGCGAGTCGAGCAGTACTTC

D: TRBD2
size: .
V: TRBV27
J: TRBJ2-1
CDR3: CASSTAGGTSAHGYNEQFF
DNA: TGTGCCAGCAGTACTGCCGGTGGGACTAGCGCCCACGGCTACAATGAGCAGTTCTTC

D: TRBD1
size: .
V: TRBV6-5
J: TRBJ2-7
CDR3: CASDPGGSLSYEQYF
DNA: TGTGCCAGCGACCCAGGGGGCTCCCTTTCCTACGAGCAGTACTTC

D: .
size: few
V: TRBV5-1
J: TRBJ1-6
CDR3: CASSSSRGGNNSPLHF
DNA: TGCGCCAGCAGCTCATCAAGGGGCGGAAATAATTCACCCCTCCACTTT

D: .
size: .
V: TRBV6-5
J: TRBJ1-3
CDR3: CASSYPGSNAGNTIYF
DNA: TGTGCCAGCAGTTACCCGGGATCCAACGCTGGAAACACCATATATTTT

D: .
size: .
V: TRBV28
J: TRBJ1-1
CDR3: CASSSLRGKYTEAFF
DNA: TGTGCCAGCAGTTCCCTCAGGGGCAAGTACACTGAAGCTTTCTTT

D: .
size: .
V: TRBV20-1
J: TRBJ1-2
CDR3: CSARDSPGYTF
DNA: TGCAGTGCTAGGGACAGTCCCGGCTACACCTTC

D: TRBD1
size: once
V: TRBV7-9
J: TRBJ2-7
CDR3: CASSNSGQGYEQYF
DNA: TGTGCCAGCAGCAACTCGGGACAGGGCTACGAGCAGTACTTC

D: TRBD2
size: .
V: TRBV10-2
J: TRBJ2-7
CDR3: CASSGTSGKDEQYF
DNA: TGCGCCAGCAGTGGAACTAGCGGGAAAGACGAGCAGTACTTC

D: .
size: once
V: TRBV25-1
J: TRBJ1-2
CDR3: CASKSHRAAVVRYGYTF
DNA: TGTGCCAGCAAGTCTCACAGGGCGGCGGTAGTAAGGTATGGCTACACCTTC

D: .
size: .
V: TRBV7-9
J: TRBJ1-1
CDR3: CASSLVEQNTEAFF
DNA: TGTGCCAGCAGCTTGGTCGAACAGAACACTGAAGCTTTCTTT

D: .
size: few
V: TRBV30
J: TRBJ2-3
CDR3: CAWRAVSTDTQYF
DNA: TGTGCCTGGAGAGCTGTTAGCACAGATACGCAGTATTTT

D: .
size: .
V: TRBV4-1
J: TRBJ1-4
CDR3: CASSPGTIGEKLFF
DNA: TGCGCCAGCAGCCCGGGGACTATAGGGGAAAAACTGTTTTTT

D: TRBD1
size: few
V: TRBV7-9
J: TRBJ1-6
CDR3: CASSLGTGKSPLHF
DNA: TGTGCCAGCAGCTTAGGGACAGGGAAATCACCCCTCCACTTT

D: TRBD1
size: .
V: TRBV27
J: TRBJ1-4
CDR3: CASSDKGAGEKLFF
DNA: TGTGCCAGCAGTGACAAGGGGGCAGGGGAAAAACTGTTTTTT

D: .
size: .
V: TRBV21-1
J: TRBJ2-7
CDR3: CASSLPDRGRGSGEQYF
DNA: TGTGCCAGCAGCTTGCCGGACAGGGGGCGCGGTTCCGGCGAGCAGTACTTC

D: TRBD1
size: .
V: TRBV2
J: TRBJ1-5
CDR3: CASSTSGGSQPQHF
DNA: TGTGCCAGCTCAACATCAGGGGGAAGTCAGCCCCAGCATTTT

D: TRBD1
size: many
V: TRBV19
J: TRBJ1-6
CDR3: CASSINRGQDSPLHF
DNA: TGTGCCAGTAGTATTAACAGGGGGCAGGATTCACCCCTCCACTTT

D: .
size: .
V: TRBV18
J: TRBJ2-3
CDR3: CASSLTGTDTQYF
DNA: TGTGCCAGCTCACTTACAGGGACAGATACGCAGTATTTT

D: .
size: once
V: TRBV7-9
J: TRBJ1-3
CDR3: CASSQQGWTGNTIYF
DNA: TGTGCCAGCAGCCAGCAGGGGTGGACTGGAAACACCATATATTTT

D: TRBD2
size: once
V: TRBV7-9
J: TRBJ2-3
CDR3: CASSLIRGGKDTQYF
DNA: TGTGCCAGCAGCTTAATCCGGGGGGGCAAAGATACGCAGTATTTT

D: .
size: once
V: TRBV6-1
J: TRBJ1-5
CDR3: CASSEGGGPQHF
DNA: TGTGCCAGCAGTGAAGGAGGGGGGCCCCAGCATTTT

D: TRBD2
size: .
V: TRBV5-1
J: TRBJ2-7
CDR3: CASSLAVGGPSEQYF
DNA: TGCGCCAGCAGCTTGGCGGTGGGAGGGCCATCTGAGCAGTACTTC

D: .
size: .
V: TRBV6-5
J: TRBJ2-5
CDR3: CASSYGRGQETQYF
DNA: TGTGCCAGCAGTTACGGACGGGGGCAAGAGACCCAGTACTTC

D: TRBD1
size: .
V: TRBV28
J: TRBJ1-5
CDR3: CASREGQVGVKPQHF
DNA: TGTGCCAGCAGAGAAGGACAGGTCGGGGTAAAGCCCCAGCATTTT

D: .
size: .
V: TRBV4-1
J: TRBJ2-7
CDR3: CASSQGFRNDYEQYF
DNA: TGCGCCAGCAGCCAAGGGTTCAGAAATGACTACGAGCAGTACTTC

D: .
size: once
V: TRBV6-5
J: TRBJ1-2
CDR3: CASLRLADNYGYTF
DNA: TGTGCCAGCCTTCGTCTAGCGGATAACTATGGCTACACCTTC

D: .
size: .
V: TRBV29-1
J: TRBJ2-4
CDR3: CSVARANIQYF
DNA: TGCAGCGTTGCCAGGGCCAACATTCAGTACTTC

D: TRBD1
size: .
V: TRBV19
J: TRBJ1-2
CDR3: CASSSYPDRAPTAGYTF
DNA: TGTGCCAGTAGTAGTTATCCTGACAGGGCCCCTACGGCTGGCTACACCTTC

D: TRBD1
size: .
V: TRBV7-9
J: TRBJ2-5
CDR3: CASSGTGGLQTQYF
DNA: TGTGCCAGCAGTGGGACAGGGGGTTTACAGACCCAGTACTTC

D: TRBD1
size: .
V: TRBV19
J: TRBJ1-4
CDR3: CASSLLGQATNEKLFF
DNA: TGTGCCAGTAGTCTCCTCGGACAGGCAACTAATGAAAAACTGTTTTTT

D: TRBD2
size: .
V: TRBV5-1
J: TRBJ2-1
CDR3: CASSWWTSGGVDEQFF
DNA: TGCGCCAGCAGCTGGTGGACTAGCGGGGGGGTAGATGAGCAGTTCTTC